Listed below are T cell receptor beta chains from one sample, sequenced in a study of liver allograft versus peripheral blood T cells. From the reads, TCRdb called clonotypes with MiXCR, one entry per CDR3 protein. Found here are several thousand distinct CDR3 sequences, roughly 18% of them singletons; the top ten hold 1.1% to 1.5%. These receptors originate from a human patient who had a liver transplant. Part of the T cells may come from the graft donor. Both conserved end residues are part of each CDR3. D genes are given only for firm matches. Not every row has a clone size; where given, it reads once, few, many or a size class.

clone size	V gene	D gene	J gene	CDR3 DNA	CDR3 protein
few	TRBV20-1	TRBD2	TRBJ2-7	TGCAGTGCTAGACCACCGGGCGGGGGGGCCTACGAGCAGTACTTC	CSARPPGGGAYEQYF
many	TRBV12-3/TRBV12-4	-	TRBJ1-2	TGTGCCAGCAGTTTATCCTCGGGATCTCTCTATGGCTACACCTTC	CASSLSSGSLYGYTF
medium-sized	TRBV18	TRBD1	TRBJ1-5	TGTGCCAGCTCACCCGGGACAGGGTACGAGCCCCAGCATTTT	CASSPGTGYEPQHF
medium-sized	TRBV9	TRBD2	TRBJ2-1	TGTGCCAGCAGCGTACGGGGGGACAATGAGCAGTTCTTC	CASSVRGDNEQFF
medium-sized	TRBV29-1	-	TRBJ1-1	TGCAGCGTTCAGGGTTCAATGAACACTGAAGCTTTCTTT	CSVQGSMNTEAFF
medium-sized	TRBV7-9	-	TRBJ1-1	TGTGCCAGCACCTCCCCCCGACACGCATCTTACACTGAAGCTTTCTTT	CASTSPRHASYTEAFF
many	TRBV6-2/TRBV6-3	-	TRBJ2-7	TGTGCCAGCAGTTACCGATGGGGCCAACCACGCTACGAGCAGTACTTC	CASSYRWGQPRYEQYF
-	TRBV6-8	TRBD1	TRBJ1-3	TGTGCCAGCAGCCACCGGGACAGTAGCTCTGGAAACACCATATATTTT	CASSHRDSSSGNTIYF
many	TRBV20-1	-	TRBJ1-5	TGCAGTGCTAGGGGCCTAGGGGGTAGCAATCAGCCCCAGCATTTT	CSARGLGGSNQPQHF
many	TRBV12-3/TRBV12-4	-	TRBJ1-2	TGTGCCAGCAGAGCAAGGGTCTGGAATGGCTACACCTTC	CASRARVWNGYTF
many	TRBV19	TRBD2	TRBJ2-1	TGTGCCAGTAGCCCAATTAGGAGCCAGCGGGGGGCCTACAATGAGCAGTTCTTC	CASSPIRSQRGAYNEQFF
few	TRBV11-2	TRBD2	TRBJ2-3	TGTGCCAGCAGCATCCCCGGGACTAGCGATACGCAGTATTTT	CASSIPGTSDTQYF
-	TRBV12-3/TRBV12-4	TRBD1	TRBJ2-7	TGTGCCAGCAGGCCCACCGGGACAGGGGCCGAGCAGTACTTC	CASRPTGTGAEQYF
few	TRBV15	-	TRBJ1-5	TGTGCCACCAGCCCCCGACTGGGGGATCAGCCCCAGCATTTT	CATSPRLGDQPQHF
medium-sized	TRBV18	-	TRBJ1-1	TGTGCCAGCTCACCTCCAGATGGGAAGGCTTTCTTT	CASSPPDGKAFF
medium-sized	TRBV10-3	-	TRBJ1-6	TGTGCCATCAGTGAACTTAATTCACCCCTCCACTTT	CAISELNSPLHF
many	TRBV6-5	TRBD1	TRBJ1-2	TGTGCCAGCAGTTCCACAGGGGTGGTAGGGTATGGCTACACCTTC	CASSSTGVVGYGYTF
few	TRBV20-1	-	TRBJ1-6	TGCAGTGCCCCGGACTCCTATAATTCACCCCTCCACTTT	CSAPDSYNSPLHF
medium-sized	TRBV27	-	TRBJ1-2	TGTGCCAGCAGTTTCCGGGGATACGGCTACACCTTC	CASSFRGYGYTF
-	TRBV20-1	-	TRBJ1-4	TGCAGTGCCCCGATGATCGGCGGAGAAAAACTGTTTTTT	CSAPMIGGEKLFF
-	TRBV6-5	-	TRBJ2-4	TGTGCCAGCAGTTTCTCGACTGAGAAGGGAAACATTCAGTACTTC	CASSFSTEKGNIQYF
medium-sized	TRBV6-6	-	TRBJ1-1	TGTGCCAGCAGTTACTTCGGGGGGCACATGAACACTGAAGCTTTCTTT	CASSYFGGHMNTEAFF
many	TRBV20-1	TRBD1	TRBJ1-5	TGCAGTGCCGGACAGGGAATTGGAAATCAGCCCCAGCATTTT	CSAGQGIGNQPQHF
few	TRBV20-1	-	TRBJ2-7	TGCAGTGCTAGACACAAGGAGGCCGGCTCCTACGAGCAGTACTTC	CSARHKEAGSYEQYF
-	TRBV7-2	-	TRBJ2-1	TGTGCCAGCAGCCCCACAGGCGGGTGGAGCTCCTACAATGAGCAGTTCTTC	CASSPTGGWSSYNEQFF
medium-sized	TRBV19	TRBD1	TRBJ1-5	TGTGCCAGTAGTATCCGACAGGGCACGGATCAGCCCCAGCATTTT	CASSIRQGTDQPQHF
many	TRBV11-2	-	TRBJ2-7	TGTGCCAGCAGCTCGGGGTTCAGCTCCTACGAGCAGTACTTC	CASSSGFSSYEQYF
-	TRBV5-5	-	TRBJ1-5	TGTGCCAGCAGCCCGTGGACATATAGCAATCAGCCCCAGCATTTT	CASSPWTYSNQPQHF
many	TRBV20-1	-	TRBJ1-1	TGCAGTGCTGAAGGACAGTCGCTCATCTTGAACACTGAAGCTTTCTTT	CSAEGQSLILNTEAFF
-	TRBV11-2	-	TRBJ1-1	TGTGCCAGCACCCTGGGACGGATGAACACTGAAGCTTTCTTT	CASTLGRMNTEAFF
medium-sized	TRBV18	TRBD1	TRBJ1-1	TGTGCCAGCTCACACAAACAGGGGGGTTACACTGAAGCTTTCTTT	CASSHKQGGYTEAFF
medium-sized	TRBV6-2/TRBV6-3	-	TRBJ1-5	TGTGCCAGCAGTTACGGAGGGCTCCCCCGGCAGCCCCAGCATTTT	CASSYGGLPRQPQHF
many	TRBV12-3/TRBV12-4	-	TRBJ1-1	TGTGCCAGCAGTCCTTTACACACTGAAGCTTTCTTT	CASSPLHTEAFF
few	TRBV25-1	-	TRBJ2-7	TGTGCCAGCAGTGCAGGATCCTACGAGCAGTACTTC	CASSAGSYEQYF
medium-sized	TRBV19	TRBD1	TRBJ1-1	TGTGGATCGTGGGACAGCGGATCGGGTATCACTGAAGCTTTCTTT	CGSWDSGSGITEAFF
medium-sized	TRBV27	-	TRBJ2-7	TGTGCCAGCAGATTTAACAGGGAGGGAAACGAGCAGTACTTC	CASRFNREGNEQYF
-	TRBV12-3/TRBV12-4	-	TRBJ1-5	TGTGCCAGCAGTTTAAACTCACAGGGTAGTCAGCCCCAGCATTTT	CASSLNSQGSQPQHF
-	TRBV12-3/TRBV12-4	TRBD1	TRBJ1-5	TGTGCCAGCAGTTTAGGGTGGGCAGGGGGCGATCAGCCCCAGCATTTT	CASSLGWAGGDQPQHF
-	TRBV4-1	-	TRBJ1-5	TGCGCCAGCAGCCCAACGGGGGTAGGCAATCAGCCCCAGCATTTT	CASSPTGVGNQPQHF
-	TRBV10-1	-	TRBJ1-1	TGCGCCGTCCGGCAGGGCCCGAACACTGAAGCTTTCTTT	CAVRQGPNTEAFF
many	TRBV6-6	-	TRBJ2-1	TGTGCCAGCAGCCTCATGAGGAGCGGTGGGCCCGGAGAGCAGTTCTTC	CASSLMRSGGPGEQFF
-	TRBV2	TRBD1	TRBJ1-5	TGTGCCAGCAGCACAGGGGTCGGGGAATATCAGCCCCAGCATTTT	CASSTGVGEYQPQHF
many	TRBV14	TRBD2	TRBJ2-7	TGTGCCAGCAGCCAACGTTATGGACTAGATCTCGGGCAGTACTTC	CASSQRYGLDLGQYF
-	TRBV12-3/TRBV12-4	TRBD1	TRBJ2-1	TGTGCCAACCGGGACAGGTCTTACAATGAGCAGTTCTTC	CANRDRSYNEQFF
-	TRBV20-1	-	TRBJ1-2	TGCAGTGCTAGTCCTGTGACAGTCTATGGCTACACCTTC	CSASPVTVYGYTF
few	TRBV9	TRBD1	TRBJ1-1	TGTGCCAGCAGCCCTCTCCAGGGGGGGAAGACTGAAGCTTTCTTT	CASSPLQGGKTEAFF
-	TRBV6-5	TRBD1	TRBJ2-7	TGTGCCAGCAGTTACAGGGGGACAGGGGTGTACGAGCAGTACTTC	CASSYRGTGVYEQYF
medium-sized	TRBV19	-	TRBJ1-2	TGTGCCAGTAGTATTGGGTCGACAGACTATGGCTACACCTTC	CASSIGSTDYGYTF
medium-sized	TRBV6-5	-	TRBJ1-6	TGTGCCAGCAGTTATGGGGGTGGGATAAATTCACCCCTCCACTTT	CASSYGGGINSPLHF
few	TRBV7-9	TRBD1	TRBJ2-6	TGTGCCAGCAGCCTTGGTCTACAGGGGGGGGCCAACGTCCTGACTTTC	CASSLGLQGGANVLTF
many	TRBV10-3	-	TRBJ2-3	TGTGCCATCAGTGGTGGAGGCCGCACAGATACGCAGTATTTT	CAISGGGRTDTQYF
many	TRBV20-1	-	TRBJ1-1	TGCAGTGCTAGTCAGACCATGAACACTGAAGCTTTCTTT	CSASQTMNTEAFF
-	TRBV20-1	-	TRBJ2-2	TGCAGTGCTAGGGGGTCTGGGGAGCTGTTTTTT	CSARGSGELFF
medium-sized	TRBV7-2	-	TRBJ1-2	TGTGCCAGCAGCTTAGCAGGGGGGGGCTATGGCTACACCTTC	CASSLAGGGYGYTF
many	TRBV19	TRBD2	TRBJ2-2	TGTGCCAGTCGGGGACTAACGAACACCGGGGAGCTGTTTTTT	CASRGLTNTGELFF
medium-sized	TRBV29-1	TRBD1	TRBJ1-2	TGCAGCGTTGAGACAGGGGGCTATGGCTACACCTTC	CSVETGGYGYTF
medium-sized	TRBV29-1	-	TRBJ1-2	TGCAGCGTTCCGAAAAACTATGGCTACACCTTC	CSVPKNYGYTF